This T cell receptor (beta chain) was obtained from a study of cytomegalovirus exposure and HLA in healthy donors. Overall study results and limits: The investigators catalogued 150 or so TCR beta chains as cytomegalovirus-associated.

This clone occurred many times. The antigen is undetermined. The method was immunoSEQ multiplex PCR; TCRdb's version includes in-frame clones alone and lacks a portion of them. The sample has 150,000 to 250,000 clones; approximately 80% are singletons. Germline lookup yields CDR1 SGHDT and CDR2 YYEEEE. The V and J ends lost 0 bases and 4 bases respectively, with 10 bases between them. The CDR3 is made up of 14 amino acids. The specimen was PBMCs. The source is a woman aged 25-40 years in good health and CMV-seropositive. V is TRBV5-6 and J is TRBJ1-2; D is unresolved. This CDR3 is CASSLGRTSYGYTF. CDR3 in DNA: TGTGCCAGCAGCTTGGGTAGAACGAGCTATGGCTACACCTTC.